A selection of T cell receptor beta chains follows, all from one sample in a study of T-cell memory formation after mild COVID-19. TCRdb analysed the 5' RACE reads with MiXCR anew, one entry per CDR3 protein. The table lists 400,000 to 500,000 distinct CDR3 sequences, roughly 20% of them singletons. Sequences were obtained from PBMCs or a T cell subset sorted from them (not recorded which). The receptors stem from an adult woman who had mild COVID-19 (a few samples of this study predate the infection). Cell type and time point are not known. The CDR3 runs from the conserved cysteine through the conserved F or W. Fields, in order: CDR3 DNA, CDR3 protein, J gene, D gene, V gene, clone size. D genes are given only for firm matches. Only some rows state a clone size, as once, few, many or a class for expanded clones.

cdr3_nt: TGTGCCAGCAGTTTTTTGCGGGGCGGGGAGCAGTTCTTC
cdr3_aa: CASSFLRGGEQFF
j_call: TRBJ2-1
d_call: NA
v_call: TRBV12-3/TRBV12-4
clone_size: NA

cdr3_nt: TGTGCCAGCAGCGCGAGAAGTCAGCCCCAGCATTTT
cdr3_aa: CASSARSQPQHF
j_call: TRBJ1-5
d_call: NA
v_call: TRBV7-9
clone_size: NA

cdr3_nt: TGTGCCACCAGCCGCAAAACCGGGACTAGCGGGGATTACGAGCAGTACTTC
cdr3_aa: CATSRKTGTSGDYEQYF
j_call: TRBJ2-7
d_call: TRBD2
v_call: TRBV15
clone_size: NA

cdr3_nt: TGTGCCAGCAGTGGGGACACCACGGAAAGCTCCTACGAGCAGTACTTC
cdr3_aa: CASSGDTTESSYEQYF
j_call: TRBJ2-7
d_call: NA
v_call: TRBV2
clone_size: few

cdr3_nt: TGTGCCAGCGGTCCAAGGGATACGCAGTATTTT
cdr3_aa: CASGPRDTQYF
j_call: TRBJ2-3
d_call: NA
v_call: TRBV6-6
clone_size: NA

cdr3_nt: TGTGCCATCAGTGACGCCGGGACAGGGGACTATGGCTACACCTTC
cdr3_aa: CAISDAGTGDYGYTF
j_call: TRBJ1-2
d_call: TRBD1
v_call: TRBV10-3
clone_size: NA

cdr3_nt: TGCGCCAGCAGTTCTACAGGGTACTATGGCTACACCTTC
cdr3_aa: CASSSTGYYGYTF
j_call: TRBJ1-2
d_call: NA
v_call: TRBV4-1
clone_size: many

cdr3_nt: TGTGCCAGCAGTCGGGGGCGAGGTCAGCCCCAGCATTTT
cdr3_aa: CASSRGRGQPQHF
j_call: TRBJ1-5
d_call: NA
v_call: TRBV6-1
clone_size: NA

cdr3_nt: TGCGCCAGCAGCTCCCAGCGGGTAGGGACAGATACGCAGTATTTT
cdr3_aa: CASSSQRVGTDTQYF
j_call: TRBJ2-3
d_call: NA
v_call: TRBV5-1
clone_size: NA

cdr3_nt: TGCGCCAGCAGCCAAGGTTATCAAGATTATAGCAATCAGCCCCAGCATTTT
cdr3_aa: CASSQGYQDYSNQPQHF
j_call: TRBJ1-5
d_call: NA
v_call: TRBV4-1
clone_size: NA

cdr3_nt: TGCAGTGCTAGAACAGGGGCACTTGAGCAGTTCTTC
cdr3_aa: CSARTGALEQFF
j_call: TRBJ2-1
d_call: TRBD1
v_call: TRBV20-1
clone_size: NA

cdr3_nt: TGTGCCAGCAGTAATATGCCGGGACAGGGGGCCTACAATGAGCAGTTCTTC
cdr3_aa: CASSNMPGQGAYNEQFF
j_call: TRBJ2-1
d_call: TRBD1
v_call: TRBV2
clone_size: NA

cdr3_nt: TGTGCCAGCAGGAAAGGGACAGGGGGCCCCAGCTCCTACGAGCAGTACTTC
cdr3_aa: CASRKGTGGPSSYEQYF
j_call: TRBJ2-7
d_call: TRBD1
v_call: TRBV6-1
clone_size: NA

cdr3_nt: TGTGCCAGCAGCCAAGATCGACACACCATATATTTT
cdr3_aa: CASSQDRHTIYF
j_call: TRBJ1-3
d_call: NA
v_call: TRBV3-1
clone_size: few

cdr3_nt: TGCGCCAGCAGCTTCGGAGAGCGGGGGGGCGCTGAGACCCAGTACTTC
cdr3_aa: CASSFGERGGAETQYF
j_call: TRBJ2-5
d_call: TRBD2
v_call: TRBV5-1
clone_size: few

cdr3_nt: TGTGCCAGCAGTGTACCGGGGGGCAGGAGCTATGGCTACACCTTC
cdr3_aa: CASSVPGGRSYGYTF
j_call: TRBJ1-2
d_call: NA
v_call: TRBV6-1
clone_size: NA

cdr3_nt: TGTGCCAGTAGCTCCCGGACAGGGGGTTCTAACTATGGCTACACCTTC
cdr3_aa: CASSSRTGGSNYGYTF
j_call: TRBJ1-2
d_call: TRBD1
v_call: TRBV19
clone_size: NA

cdr3_nt: TGTGCCACCAGTGATGGCACCAACTACGAGCAGTACTTC
cdr3_aa: CATSDGTNYEQYF
j_call: TRBJ2-7
d_call: NA
v_call: TRBV24-1
clone_size: NA

cdr3_nt: TGTGCCAGCAGCTTAGACCCCTACCTTTCTGGCTACACCTTC
cdr3_aa: CASSLDPYLSGYTF
j_call: TRBJ1-2
d_call: NA
v_call: TRBV7-2
clone_size: NA

cdr3_nt: TGCGCCAGCAGCTTCTCCGGGGTTAGCACAGATACGCAGTATTTT
cdr3_aa: CASSFSGVSTDTQYF
j_call: TRBJ2-3
d_call: NA
v_call: TRBV5-1
clone_size: few

cdr3_nt: TGTGCCAGCAGTTACCCGGTCTGGGACGGGAGATTTCACAATGAGCAGTTCTTC
cdr3_aa: CASSYPVWDGRFHNEQFF
j_call: TRBJ2-1
d_call: NA
v_call: TRBV6-2/TRBV6-3
clone_size: few

cdr3_nt: TGCAGCGTAGTCGACAGGAACAATGAGCAGTTCTTC
cdr3_aa: CSVVDRNNEQFF
j_call: TRBJ2-1
d_call: NA
v_call: TRBV29-1
clone_size: few

cdr3_nt: TGCGCCAGCAGTTCGCGGACAGGAAAAGAGACCCAGTACTTC
cdr3_aa: CASSSRTGKETQYF
j_call: TRBJ2-5
d_call: TRBD1
v_call: TRBV4-1
clone_size: few

cdr3_nt: TGTGCCACCGGACAGAGTTATGGCTACACCTTC
cdr3_aa: CATGQSYGYTF
j_call: TRBJ1-2
d_call: NA
v_call: TRBV10-3
clone_size: NA

cdr3_nt: TGTGCCAGCAGCGTAAATAGCCGTAGAGCAGATACGCAGTATTTT
cdr3_aa: CASSVNSRRADTQYF
j_call: TRBJ2-3
d_call: NA
v_call: TRBV9
clone_size: NA

cdr3_nt: TGTGCCAGCTCACATCCAGGGAACATTCAGTACTTC
cdr3_aa: CASSHPGNIQYF
j_call: TRBJ2-4
d_call: NA
v_call: TRBV18
clone_size: few

cdr3_nt: TGTGCCAGTAGTACTGACAGGGGCCCCTACAATGAGCAGTTCTTC
cdr3_aa: CASSTDRGPYNEQFF
j_call: TRBJ2-1
d_call: TRBD1
v_call: TRBV19
clone_size: NA

cdr3_nt: TGCAGTGTCCCCGACTACAGGGGGTTGTACAATGAGCAGTTCTTC
cdr3_aa: CSVPDYRGLYNEQFF
j_call: TRBJ2-1
d_call: TRBD1
v_call: TRBV20-1
clone_size: many

cdr3_nt: TGTGCCAGTAGTGTTTCGGGGATAAGCAATCAGCCCCAGCATTTT
cdr3_aa: CASSVSGISNQPQHF
j_call: TRBJ1-5
d_call: NA
v_call: TRBV19
clone_size: NA

cdr3_nt: TGTGCCAGCAGCTTAGGACGGATTGAGTTGGGAGCTTTCTTT
cdr3_aa: CASSLGRIELGAFF
j_call: TRBJ1-1
d_call: NA
v_call: TRBV7-8
clone_size: few

cdr3_nt: TGTGCCAGCACTTTAACCGGGACAAATTCCTACGAGCAGTACTTC
cdr3_aa: CASTLTGTNSYEQYF
j_call: TRBJ2-7
d_call: NA
v_call: TRBV6-2/TRBV6-3
clone_size: NA

cdr3_nt: TGTGCCACCAGTGGAGGGGGCAGAGGGGAGACCCAGTACTTC
cdr3_aa: CATSGGGRGETQYF
j_call: TRBJ2-5
d_call: TRBD1
v_call: TRBV24-1
clone_size: NA

cdr3_nt: TGTGCCAGCTCACCAGCTGGCGGGCACAACGAGCAGTACTTC
cdr3_aa: CASSPAGGHNEQYF
j_call: TRBJ2-7
d_call: NA
v_call: TRBV18
clone_size: few

cdr3_nt: TGTGCCAGCAGGAGACAGGGTAGGGGTCAGCCCCAGCATTTT
cdr3_aa: CASRRQGRGQPQHF
j_call: TRBJ1-5
d_call: TRBD1
v_call: TRBV27
clone_size: many

cdr3_nt: TGTGCTAGTGGTTTGGGGACTTCCGGCACAGATACGCAGTATTTT
cdr3_aa: CASGLGTSGTDTQYF
j_call: TRBJ2-3
d_call: NA
v_call: TRBV12-5
clone_size: NA

cdr3_nt: TGTGCCAGTGCCGGGGGGACAGGGAATCAGCCCCAGCATTTT
cdr3_aa: CASAGGTGNQPQHF
j_call: TRBJ1-5
d_call: TRBD1
v_call: TRBV19
clone_size: NA

cdr3_nt: TGTGCCAGCAGCCCGAGACCGGGACAGGGGGCCTCGGAGCAGTACTTC
cdr3_aa: CASSPRPGQGASEQYF
j_call: TRBJ2-7
d_call: TRBD1
v_call: TRBV7-6
clone_size: few

cdr3_nt: TGCGCCAGCAGCCACCCGAGGACAGGGGGAGGTGGTGGCTACACCTTC
cdr3_aa: CASSHPRTGGGGGYTF
j_call: TRBJ1-2
d_call: TRBD1
v_call: TRBV4-1
clone_size: few

cdr3_nt: TGTGCCAGCACTACCACCCCGACAGGTCCTGGAGCTTTCTTT
cdr3_aa: CASTTTPTGPGAFF
j_call: TRBJ1-1
d_call: NA
v_call: TRBV6-5
clone_size: NA

cdr3_nt: TGTGCCAGCAGTAGTTACGCTTCAGGGGGGTTTCACGGGGAGCTGTTTTTT
cdr3_aa: CASSSYASGGFHGELFF
j_call: TRBJ2-2
d_call: NA
v_call: TRBV6-5
clone_size: few

cdr3_nt: TGTGCCAGCACTCTATACAATGAGCAGTTCTTC
cdr3_aa: CASTLYNEQFF
j_call: TRBJ2-1
d_call: NA
v_call: TRBV2
clone_size: many

cdr3_nt: TGTGCCAGCAGCAGCAGCTCTGGAAACACCATATATTTT
cdr3_aa: CASSSSSGNTIYF
j_call: TRBJ1-3
d_call: NA
v_call: TRBV11-3
clone_size: NA

cdr3_nt: TGTGCCACCAGTGATGCTGGTCCTAGCGGCCAAGAGACCCAGTACTTC
cdr3_aa: CATSDAGPSGQETQYF
j_call: TRBJ2-5
d_call: TRBD2
v_call: TRBV24-1
clone_size: few

cdr3_nt: TGTGCCAGCAGTACCCATCCTCCCGGGACAGGATACAATGAGCAGTTCTTC
cdr3_aa: CASSTHPPGTGYNEQFF
j_call: TRBJ2-1
d_call: TRBD1
v_call: TRBV27
clone_size: few